This T cell receptor beta chain is drawn from a study of T cell responses to AZD1222 COVID-19 vaccine. Broader study findings: Donors were largely white British and mainly female; clonal diversity was possibly underestimated. Baseline serology detected seropositivity in only a handful of AZD1222 recipients. Repertoire sampling happened only post peak T cell response.

Assay used: immunoSEQ multiplex PCR; TCRdb lists only in-frame clones, some missing. This table holds around 130,000 clones, 80% to 95% found once. Turning to this clone: Its target is not known.

Germline V gene data show CDR1 as MNHNY and CDR2 as SVGAGI (reference sequence). Trimming removed 5 bases at V and 4 bases at J, with 14 bases between. The CDR3 contains 15 residues. This chain connects TRBV6-6 to TRBJ2-2; a weak D match, TRBD2 (7 bases). The specimen was peripheral blood, collected 28 days after the second AZD1222 dose. The receptor's source is an adult who received the AZD1222 COVID-19 vaccine. This CDR3 is CASSNPRGGTGELFF. In DNA form, the CDR3 reads TGTGCCAGCAGTAACCCTAGGGGGGGCACCGGGGAGCTGTTTTTT.